This record covers a single T cell receptor (beta chain). Which antigen it targets is not known. Per-nucleotide qualities are absent, and no much larger clonotype sits a single base away. The source of the sample is a study of vaccination and CD4 T cells after COVID-19 (dated by TCRdb to between 2021 and 2024). About the full investigation: Convalescent patients had a positive SARS-CoV-2 result on nasal swab PCR, and of these patients, fewer than ten had mild disease and one had severe disease. For stimulating the cultures, overlapping spike peptide pools were used, derived from SARS-CoV-2 as well as from the common cold coronaviruses HCoV-NL63, HCoV-OC43 and HCoV-229E. In around nine COVID-19 convalescent patients and 4 infection-naive healthy vaccine recipients, the spike-specific CD4+ TCR repertoire before mRNA vaccination was compared with the repertoire after mRNA vaccination. In the convalescent cohort there were six males and four females, among whom were two Hispanic individuals, seven Caucasians, two Asians and one multiracial person. Post-COVID blood samples from convalescent patients were collected a median of roughly 100 days after diagnosis, with a range of roughly 30 to 161 days. Participants got two doses of the Pfizer-BioNTech BNT162b2 vaccine (n=8) or two doses of the Moderna mRNA-1273 vaccine (n=2). Post-vaccine blood samples were taken a median of approximately 70 days after the second vaccine dose, with a range of 14 to 241 days. Control cultures used a CEFX viral epitope pool as positive control, an HIV-1 Nef peptide pool as negative control, or no peptide.

Library method: PCR. At the Johns Hopkins FTIC core, DNA from the cultured CD4+ T cells underwent TCR sequencing with the Oncomine TCR Beta short-read assay. Genomic DNA was extracted from the cultured CD4+ T cells with the QIAamp micro DNA kit. Oncomine TCR Beta libraries from cultured CD4+ T cells were pooled with unique dual indexes and sequenced on an Illumina iSeq 100. Regarding the original processing steps: Non-productive sequences were filtered out, and CDR3s that did not start with C, did not end with F or W, or were shorter than 7 amino acids were discarded. The MANAFEST web application was used to identify antigen-specific clonotypes by comparing peptide-stimulated wells against reference wells and other culture wells. An FDR below 0.05, an odds ratio above 5, and a productive frequency above 0.1% in at least two of three replicate wells were required for clones to be considered positive. A clonotype counted as cross-reactive if it showed significant expansion both in the SARS-CoV-2 spike wells and in at least one common cold coronavirus spike condition. Levenshtein distances (stringdist) and unrooted phylogenetic trees (ape) in R version 3.6.1 were used to assess CDR3 homology. In TCRdb, the public reads were trimmed at Q25 with fastp and aligned with MiXCR, with productive beta chains retained. Each CDR3 protein gets just one entry, which takes the most common genes and DNA from the rows behind it. The V and J calls were not made by the authors but by TCRdb's processing. The sample table lists approximately 14,000 distinct CDR3 sequences, 40% to 65% of them with a count of one. The biggest ten clones account for approximately 8% of the sample.

Interpreted using the paper, the treatment or condition label stands for: roughly 10-day PBMC culture with coronavirus spike peptide pools or control peptides (ViraFEST assay). To expand antigen-specific T cells with peptide pools and then pick out the expanded clonotypes through TCR sequencing, the study relied on the ViraFEST assay. The convalescent patients' positive SARS-CoV-2 PCR tests were from March to December 2020, which was before the Alpha, Beta and Delta variants emerged in the United States. Over 1.5 million PBMCs per well were cultured in IMDM with roughly 4.8% human AB serum and roughly 10 IU/ml IL-2, plus 10 ug/ml peptide pools. On days 3 and 7, half of the culture medium was replaced with fresh IL-2-containing medium. Once the cells had been in culture for around 10 days, the EasySep CD4+ T cell isolation kit was used to isolate CD4+ T cells by negative selection. PBMCs were separated from whole blood using Ficoll-Paque Plus gradient centrifugation and then either used fresh or cryopreserved at -140C. In general, triplicate wells were set up for every culture condition.

The study at large found these results: The median number of SARS-CoV-2-reactive clonotypes rose from around 21 after infection to 38 after vaccination, but the change was not significant. Of the vaccine-specific clones found in convalescent patients, nearly all (304 of 307) were mono-reactive for SARS-CoV-2 spike instead of being cross-reactive with common cold coronaviruses. In convalescent patients, a median around 86% of post-vaccine SARS-CoV-2-reactive clones were detected only after vaccination, suggesting vaccine-specific priming. Relatively few convalescent patients were included in the study, and early timepoints after natural infection were not analyzed.

Sequencing was done on a sample of CD4+ T cells from blood, cultured in vitro. This clonotype was obtained from a human donor who had recovered from COVID-19.

The CDR3 reads CASSSPRTVWDSPLHF. The sequenced DNA is TGTGCCAGCAGTTCCCCACGGACAGTGTGGGATTCACCCCTCCACTTT. This sequence uses TRBV27 and TRBJ1-6, with a weak D call of TRBD1 (6 bases match). V is clipped by 4 bases and J by 8 bases, and the sequence between their germline boundaries is 18 bases long. Taken from the germline V gene (reference sequence), the CDR1 and CDR2 loops are MNHEY and SMNVEV. The CDR3 goes from the cysteine to the phenylalanine over 16 residues. Only the CDR3 part of the read is kept: 48 bases, read in frame from the first base.